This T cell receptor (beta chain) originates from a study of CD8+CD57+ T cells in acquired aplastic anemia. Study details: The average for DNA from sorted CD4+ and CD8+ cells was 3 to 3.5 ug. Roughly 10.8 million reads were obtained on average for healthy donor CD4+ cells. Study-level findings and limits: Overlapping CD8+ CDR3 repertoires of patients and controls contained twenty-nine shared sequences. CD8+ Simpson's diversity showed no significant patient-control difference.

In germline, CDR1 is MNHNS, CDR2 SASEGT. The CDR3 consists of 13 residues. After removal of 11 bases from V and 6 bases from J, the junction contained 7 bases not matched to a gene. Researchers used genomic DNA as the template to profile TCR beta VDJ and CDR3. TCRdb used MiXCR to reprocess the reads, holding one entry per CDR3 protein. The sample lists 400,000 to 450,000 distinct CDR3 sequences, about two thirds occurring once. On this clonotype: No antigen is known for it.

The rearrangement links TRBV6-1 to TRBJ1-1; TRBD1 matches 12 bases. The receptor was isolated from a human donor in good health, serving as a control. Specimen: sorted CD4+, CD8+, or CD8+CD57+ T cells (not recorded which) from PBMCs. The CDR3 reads CALWDRGLSEAFF. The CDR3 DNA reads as TGTGCCCTTTGGGACAGGGGGCTATCTGAAGCTTTCTTT.